The rows below give T cell receptor beta chains drawn from one sample of a study of regulatory T cells in long-lasting Graves disease. MiXCR, run by TCRdb on the multiplex PCR reads, gives a single entry per CDR3 protein. The table shows 550,000 to 650,000 distinct CDR3 sequences, with about 15% occurring only once. These same data were also listed under a study on T cells in Graves' hyperthyroidism and ophthalmopathy.

Material: peripheral blood mononuclear cells (PBMCs), obtained at new diagnosis, from a patient treated with antithyroid drugs. Receptor source: a man aged 18-30 years with Graves disease. Each CDR3 is given with its conserved first and last residue. Where a row states a size, it is once, few, many or the class of an expanded clone; other rows omit it.

V,J,size,CDR3
TRBV18,TRBJ1-6,.,CASSPPNSDRNSPLHF
TRBV10-3,TRBJ2-5,.,CAISESRGAETQYF
TRBV6-5,TRBJ2-1,many,CASSWGGDYNEQFF
TRBV4-1,TRBJ2-1,.,CASSHISGRNYNEQFF
TRBV5-1,TRBJ2-7,many,CASRDTGTGDYEQYF
TRBV2,TRBJ2-7,many,CASSMGGPAYEQYF
TRBV7-9,TRBJ2-1,many,CASSPSLYNEQFF
TRBV20-1,TRBJ2-7,many,CSARLADRPAHEQYF
TRBV11-3,TRBJ1-1,many,CASRGTPNTEAFF
TRBV24-1,TRBJ2-3,few,CATSDQSWGQGVDTQYF
TRBV13,TRBJ2-7,few,CASGPSGTSGRYEQYF
TRBV5-1,TRBJ2-3,many,CASGMDTQYF
TRBV3-1,TRBJ2-5,few,CASSQGYTGTSGRARETQYF
TRBV9,TRBJ1-1,.,CASSVEGSYTEAFF
TRBV19,TRBJ1-2,few,CASSIGPGRLFYGYTF
TRBV24-1,TRBJ2-7,many,CATSDSYEQYF
TRBV27,TRBJ1-1,many,CASSLAGAGAEAFF
TRBV5-6,TRBJ2-2,few,CASSGTGLSGELFF
TRBV5-1,TRBJ2-3,many,CASRELHSGGFTDTQYF
TRBV19,TRBJ2-2,many,CASTSGRHTGELFF
TRBV6-1,TRBJ1-1,many,CASRDRGYMNTEAFF
TRBV7-6,TRBJ2-7,.,CASSSQGGLGFSSYEQYF
TRBV27,TRBJ2-3,.,CASSLSTSGRDTQYF
TRBV6-5,TRBJ2-7,many,CASSYSEALGGYEQYF
TRBV7-9,TRBJ2-2,many,CASSSKNTGTSTGELFF
TRBV3-1,TRBJ1-1,once,CASSQSPGLGGTEAFF
TRBV4-2,TRBJ2-7,.,CASSQGLAVSYEQYF
TRBV20-1,TRBJ2-7,.,CSARPQFGTGVREQYF
TRBV7-2,TRBJ2-3,many,CASSLAASGNTDTQYF
TRBV27,TRBJ1-4,many,CASSSNGRQGNEKLFF
TRBV20-1,TRBJ2-4,many,CSARGGSKNIQYF
TRBV7-2,TRBJ2-3,.,CASSLVGRTDTQYF
TRBV3-1,TRBJ2-5,few,CASSQDILAGGLETQYF
TRBV30,TRBJ2-7,many,CAWSVSLVVYEQYF
TRBV29-1,TRBJ1-1,.,CSGRQGFGGEAFF
TRBV20-1,TRBJ2-5,many,CSAAGVGETQYF
TRBV6-5,TRBJ1-2,many,CASSYSVILRKGYTF
TRBV7-6,TRBJ2-3,many,CASSPRGAPTDTQYF
TRBV19,TRBJ1-5,many,CASSIWSNQPQHF
TRBV19,TRBJ2-1,few,CASSIVGTSGLNEQFF
TRBV27,TRBJ2-1,many,CASVPYRDSFLNNEQFF
TRBV20-1,TRBJ2-5,.,CSARDLRGRSGETQYF
TRBV7-9,TRBJ2-5,many,CASSWSPGQGALETQYF
TRBV20-1,TRBJ2-7,many,CSARSTASGRYEQYF
TRBV7-8,TRBJ2-1,.,CASSSSGTGSEQFF
TRBV18,TRBJ2-1,.,CASSPPWSSLDYNEQFF
TRBV27,TRBJ2-5,.,CASSPSVASGLQETQYF
TRBV2,TRBJ2-2,many,CASSAWTSGPNTGELFF
TRBV28,TRBJ1-2,many,CASRRDPNYGYTF
TRBV5-1,TRBJ2-1,few,CASSYGTATRGGGFF
TRBV27,TRBJ1-4,.,CASSLSPHTGGTTNEKLFF
TRBV12-3/TRBV12-4,TRBJ2-4,many,CASSFQTGTKNIQYF
TRBV6-5,TRBJ1-2,.,CASSYGRGVAYGYTF
TRBV2,TRBJ1-2,many,CASSPERQGAGYTF
TRBV12-5,TRBJ2-1,many,CASGLVLGEYNEQFF